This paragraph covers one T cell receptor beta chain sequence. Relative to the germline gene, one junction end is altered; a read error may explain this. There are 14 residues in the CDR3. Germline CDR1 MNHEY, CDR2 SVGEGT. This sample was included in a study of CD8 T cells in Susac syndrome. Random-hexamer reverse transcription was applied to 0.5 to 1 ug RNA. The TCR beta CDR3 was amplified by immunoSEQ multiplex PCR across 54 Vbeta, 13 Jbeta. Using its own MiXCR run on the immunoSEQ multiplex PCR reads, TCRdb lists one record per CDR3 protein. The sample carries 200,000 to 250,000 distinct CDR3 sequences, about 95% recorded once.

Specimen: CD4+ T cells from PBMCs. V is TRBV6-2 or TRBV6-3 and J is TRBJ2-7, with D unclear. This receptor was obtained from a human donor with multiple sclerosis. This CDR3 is CASSYVTRSYGQYF. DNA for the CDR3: TGTGCCAGCAGTTACGTCACGCGATCCTACGGGCAGTACTTC.